Listed below are T cell receptor beta chains from one sample, sequenced in a study of CD8 T cells in ankylosing spondylitis. TCRdb re-called the 5' RACE reads through MiXCR, storing one row per CDR3 protein. The table records 350,000 or so distinct CDR3 sequences, around a tenth of them present only once. The material sequenced was blood, either unsorted or a sorted T cell fraction (not recorded which). The receptors were gathered from a female donor with ankylosing spondylitis or in good health (not recorded which). The conserved cysteine and the conserved F or W are not part of the CDR3 here. Each record gives: clone size, J gene, V gene, CDR3 protein. A row's size may be missing; if present it is once, few, many or a size class.

clone_size: NA
j_call: TRBJ2-3
v_call: TRBV7-2
cdr3_aa: ASSSSGTGKQY

clone_size: few
j_call: TRBJ2-3
v_call: TRBV2
cdr3_aa: ASRRLAGGIDTQY

clone_size: many
j_call: TRBJ2-2
v_call: TRBV5-6
cdr3_aa: ASSLLAGSVTGELF

clone_size: few
j_call: TRBJ2-1
v_call: TRBV5-5
cdr3_aa: ASSLRLAGGRYNEQF

clone_size: many
j_call: TRBJ1-5
v_call: TRBV12-3/TRBV12-4
cdr3_aa: ASRESTGDSNQPQH

clone_size: few
j_call: TRBJ2-1
v_call: TRBV12-3/TRBV12-4
cdr3_aa: ASSLATPQGGEQF

clone_size: few
j_call: TRBJ2-3
v_call: TRBV7-8
cdr3_aa: ASSHSGADTQY

clone_size: NA
j_call: TRBJ2-7
v_call: TRBV7-2
cdr3_aa: ASSWTGTSSREQY

clone_size: NA
j_call: TRBJ1-1
v_call: TRBV20-1
cdr3_aa: KNRGSWTEAF

clone_size: NA
j_call: TRBJ2-7
v_call: TRBV15
cdr3_aa: ATSQHLGVPYEQY

clone_size: NA
j_call: TRBJ2-1
v_call: TRBV9
cdr3_aa: ASSVASRSYNEQF

clone_size: NA
j_call: TRBJ2-4
v_call: TRBV20-1
cdr3_aa: SARGGWDIQY

clone_size: few
j_call: TRBJ2-7
v_call: TRBV7-2
cdr3_aa: ASSFSRVFEQY

clone_size: many
j_call: TRBJ2-2
v_call: TRBV20-1
cdr3_aa: SASHGGAGELF

clone_size: NA
j_call: TRBJ2-1
v_call: TRBV3-1
cdr3_aa: AFCLISLTLSGYNEQF

clone_size: many
j_call: TRBJ2-7
v_call: TRBV28
cdr3_aa: ASSHSGTGYEQY

clone_size: few
j_call: TRBJ2-5
v_call: TRBV4-3
cdr3_aa: ASSTTGLAGETQY